Below are 5 T cell receptor beta chains sequenced from a single sample in a study of blood T cell repertoires in COVID-19. TCRdb's table, derived via immunoSEQ multiplex PCR, lists solely in-frame clones and lacks some. The sample has about 15,000 clones, 60% to 85% seen once. Sequences were obtained from peripheral blood. These receptors all come from a man in his 60s with acute or convalescent COVID-19.

The rearrangement joins TRBV3-1 (or the pseudogene TRBV3-2) to TRBJ2-5, with 10 bases aligning to TRBD1. The CDR3 runs to 15 residues. In germline, CDR1 is LGHDT, CDR2 YNNKEL (reference sequence). V shed 3 bases, J shed 5 bases, and the junction held 6 bases outside the gene matches. The CDR3 reads CASSQTGGSRETQYF. The CDR3 coding sequence is TGTGCCAGCAGCCAGACAGGGGGCAGTCGGGAGACCCAGTACTTC.

This chain connects TRBV25-1 to TRBJ1-1; a weak D match, TRBD1 (6 bases). The CDR3 totals 14 residues. V was trimmed by 5 bases and J by 3 bases, leaving 13 bases between them. Per the germline V gene, CDR1 is MGHDK and CDR2 is SYGVNS. CDR3 bases: TGTGCCAGCAGTCCATACTCAGGGGACACTGAAGCTTTCTTT. This gives the protein CASSPYSGDTEAFF.

V usage is TRBV18 and J usage is TRBJ2-7, with 9 bases fitting TRBD1. CDR3 length: 16 amino acids. V lost 5 bases, J lost 0 bases, and 8 bases stayed unmatched. Germline V gives CDR1 KGHSH, CDR2 LQKENI. The CDR3 DNA is TGTGCCAGCTCAGCTGGGACAGGGACCCTCTCCTACGAGCAGTACTTC. This sequence encodes CASSAGTGTLSYEQYF.

V usage is TRBV27 and J usage is TRBJ1-2; possible D gene TRBD1, 6 bases. This CDR3 spans 15 amino acids. The germline CDR1 and CDR2 sequences are MNHEY and SMNVEV (reference sequence). V lost 6 bases to trimming and J lost 4 bases, with 18 bases between them. CDR3 in DNA: TGTGCCAGCAGGCTACAGGGCTCTCTGACCTATGGCTACACCTTC. Translating it yields CASRLQGSLTYGYTF.

The rearrangement links TRBV6-5 to TRBJ1-2; 11 nucleotides agree with TRBD1. The CDR3 runs to 15 residues. CDR1 and CDR2 (germline): MNHEY, SVGAGI. Trimming took 6 bases from V and 8 from J; bases not matched to a gene: 11. The CDR3 reads CASRKDPGTGGGYTF. CDR3 in DNA: TGTGCCAGCAGAAAAGACCCTGGGACAGGGGGAGGCTACACCTTC.